Listed below are T cell receptor beta chains from one sample, sequenced in a study of beta chain features in type 1 diabetes. The protocol was immunoSEQ multiplex PCR, while the TCRdb copy is restricted to in-frame clones and leaves out a portion. The data show nearly 700,000 clones, 13% seen once. The sequenced sample consisted of naive CD4+ T cells from blood. The origin of the receptors is a man in his late teens or twenties with type 1 diabetes. CDR3s include the opening cysteine and the closing phenylalanine or tryptophan. D genes are given only for firm matches. The listing skips clone size in some rows; elsewhere it reads once, few, many or a size class.

j_gene,d_gene,abundance,v_gene,CDR3nt,CDR3aa
TRBJ2-1,NA,NA,TRBV9,TGTGCCAGCAGCGTATATGATGAGCAGTTCTTC,CASSVYDEQFF
TRBJ2-7,NA,NA,TRBV28,TGTGCCAGCAGTTTCGGGCAGCCCTACGAGCAGTACTTC,CASSFGQPYEQYF
TRBJ1-2,NA,NA,TRBV6-1,TGTGCCAGCGGGCGGGGACCACTTAACTATGGCTACACCTTC,CASGRGPLNYGYTF
TRBJ1-2,NA,NA,TRBV19,TGTGCCAGTAGCACTACTTACGATTCCCCCTCTGGCTACACCTTC,CASSTTYDSPSGYTF
TRBJ2-7,NA,NA,TRBV11-2,TGTGCCAGCAGCTTAAGGCCCGGGACGGTTGCCTCCTACGAGCAGTACTTC,CASSLRPGTVASYEQYF
TRBJ2-7,NA,few,TRBV6-5,TGTGCCAGCAGTTACCGTGGGTCTTACGAGCAGTACTTC,CASSYRGSYEQYF
TRBJ2-1,NA,few,TRBV27,TGTGCCAGCAGTTTTACCTACAATGAGCAGTTCTTC,CASSFTYNEQFF
TRBJ1-1,NA,few,TRBV30,TGTGCCTGGGAGGGGATGGGGAACACTGAAGCTTTCTTT,CAWEGMGNTEAFF
TRBJ2-6,TRBD1,NA,TRBV7-9,TGTGCCAGCAGCTTCCGGACAGGGTTAGCCGGGGCCAACGTCCTGACTTTC,CASSFRTGLAGANVLTF
TRBJ1-5,NA,few,TRBV9,TGTGCCAGCAGCGTAGAAGCAGGGAGCAATCAGCCCCAGCATTTT,CASSVEAGSNQPQHF
TRBJ1-5,NA,few,TRBV28,TGTGCCAGCAGTTTGATTAATCAGCCCCAGCATTTT,CASSLINQPQHF
TRBJ2-3,NA,few,TRBV13,TGTGCCAGCAGCACGGGGACCTCTAGCACAGATACGCAGTATTTT,CASSTGTSSTDTQYF
TRBJ1-1,NA,NA,TRBV7-2,TGTGCCAGCAGCTTAAAGGGTCACATCGAATCTTTCTTT,CASSLKGHIESFF
TRBJ1-1,TRBD1,few,TRBV9,TGTGCCAGCAGCTTACGACAGGGCGGGGGTGAAGCTTTCTTT,CASSLRQGGGEAFF
TRBJ1-1,NA,few,TRBV4-1,TGCGCCAGCAGCCAAGATAGCGGTTTGGGAGCGATGAACACTGAAGCTTTCTTT,CASSQDSGLGAMNTEAFF
TRBJ1-5,NA,NA,TRBV6-5,TGTGCCAGCAGTTACGACTTTTCCCAGCCCCAGCATTTT,CASSYDFSQPQHF
TRBJ2-7,NA,few,TRBV2,TGTGCCAGCAAAACAGAATACTACGAGCAGTACTTC,CASKTEYYEQYF
TRBJ1-1,NA,NA,TRBV7-9,TGTGCCAGCAGCTTAGGAACCGCGAATATTGAAGCTTTCTTT,CASSLGTANIEAFF
TRBJ1-1,NA,few,TRBV12-5,TGTGCTAGTGGTTTGGCCTACACTGAAGCTTTCTTT,CASGLAYTEAFF
TRBJ2-3,TRBD1,few,TRBV4-2,TGTGCCAGCAGCCAAGTCGTCGCGAAGAATCAGGGGGCGCAGTATTTT,CASSQVVAKNQGAQYF
TRBJ1-3,NA,NA,TRBV7-6,TGTGCCAGCAGCTCGACCTCTGGAAACACCATATATTTT,CASSSTSGNTIYF
TRBJ1-1,NA,few,TRBV13,TGTGCCAGCAGGCCTATAATGGCAGAACGGGCTGAAGCTTTCTTT,CASRPIMAERAEAFF